A single sample gave rise to the 20 T cell receptor beta chains below, sequenced in a study of blood T cells in healthy people across ages. Together with a sample-barcoded 5' primer, a J-beta primer mix was included in a second PCR lasting about 6 to 11 cycles. TCRdb processed the 5' RACE reads anew with MiXCR; each CDR3 protein has one entry. Among about 930,000 distinct CDR3 sequences listed, 25% to 30% were seen once. This same sample was also part of a study on T cells of mothers and their children.

Sample: blood. The receptors were sampled from a woman aged 40 to 50 in good health.

J is TRBJ1-1 and V is TRBV2; D perhaps matches TRBD1 (5 bases). CDR3 size: 18 residues. The germline V gene encodes CDR1 SNHLY and CDR2 FYNNEI. Trimming cost V 0 bases and J 0 bases, with 17 bases left between them. The CDR3 sequence is CASSEAGGDSIMNTEAFF. CDR3 bases: TGTGCCAGCAGTGAAGCGGGGGGAGACTCTATAATGAACACTGAAGCTTTCTTT.

This clonotype was detected ten times or more. V usage is TRBV19 and J usage is TRBJ2-5; tentative D call: TRBD1 (5 bases). Germline-derived CDR1 and CDR2 are LNHDA and SQIVND (reference sequence). The CDR3 covers 14 residues. Trimming cost V 5 bases and J 4 bases, with 14 bases left between them. The CDR3 spells CASSPDTEGETQYF. CDR3 in DNA: TGTGCCAGTAGTCCGGACACAGAAGGAGAGACCCAGTACTTC.

This clonotype has a count of ten or more. The chain has TRBV6-4 and TRBJ2-6; D may be TRBD1 (6 bases). This CDR3 spans 16 amino acids. The V and J ends lost 3 bases and 0 bases respectively, with 9 bases between them. From germline, CDR1 is MRHNA and CDR2 SNTAGT. CDR3 nucleotides: TGTGCCAGCAGTGAAGAGGACAGCTCTGGGGCCAACGTCCTGACTTTC. This gives the protein CASSEEDSSGANVLTF.

This clonotype was counted only a few times. V usage is TRBV29-1 and J usage is TRBJ1-1, with no clear D. CDR1 SQVTM and CDR2 ANQGSEA come from the germline V gene. The V end was cut by 1 base, the J end by 3 bases, with 12 bases between. This CDR3 contains 14 residues. The CDR3 protein is CSVEVYGAHTEAFF. CDR3 in DNA: TGCAGCGTTGAAGTGTATGGAGCACACACTGAAGCTTTCTTT.

This clonotype appeared many times. J is TRBJ2-1 and V is TRBV27; 7 nucleotides align to TRBD1. This CDR3 comprises 16 residues. The V and J ends lost 5 bases and 7 bases, in that order; junction bases with no gene match: 14. CDR1 is MNHEY and CDR2 is SMNVEV in the germline V gene (reference sequence). This chain's CDR3 is CASSPSGTVTGNEQFF. For the CDR3, the DNA is TGTGCCAGCAGTCCCTCCGGGACAGTAACTGGGAATGAGCAGTTCTTC.

This chain links TRBV2 with TRBJ1-1; D is undetermined. V dropped 2 bases and J dropped 0 bases, with 10 bases sitting between them. CDR1 and CDR2 (germline): SNHLY, FYNNEI. CDR3 size: 15 residues. CDR3 DNA: TGTGCCAGCAGTGAACTAGGCGGAGTGAACACTGAAGCTTTCTTT. Amino acids: CASSELGGVNTEAFF. The whole variable domain, remainder taken from reference TRBV2 and TRBJ1-1, is EPEVTQTPSHQVTQMGQEVILRCVPISNHLYFYWYRQILGQKVEFLVSFYNNEISEKSEIFDDQFSVERPDGSNFTLKIRSTKLEDSAMYFCASSELGGVNTEAFFGQGTRLTVV.

This clonotype was detected ten times or more. This chain uses TRBV5-1 with TRBJ2-5; the D call may be TRBD1 or TRBD2 (5 bases each). Trimming left V 7 bases short and J 0 bases short, with 13 bases between. This CDR3 has 14 residues. The germline gives CDR1 SGHRS, CDR2 YFSETQ. For the CDR3, the DNA is TGCGCCAGCGCCTTTGGGGGTGACCAAGAGACCCAGTACTTC. Translation: CASAFGGDQETQYF.

This clonotype was observed many times. The genes are TRBV12-5 and TRBJ2-5; D unclear. Deletions cut 3 bases from V and 3 bases from J, with 5 bases between. The CDR3 consists of 12 residues. CDR1 and CDR2 (germline): LGHNT, FRNRAP. CDR3: CASGFREETQYF. The CDR3 DNA is TGTGCTAGTGGTTTCAGAGAAGAGACCCAGTACTTC.

This clonotype occurred many times. The chain uses TRBV20-1 and TRBJ1-1; unclear D gene. Per the germline V gene, CDR1 is DFQATT and CDR2 is SNEGSKA (reference sequence). Trimming shortened V by 0 bases and J by 5 bases, and 10 bases separated the two germline ends. The CDR3 is 13 residues long. The CDR3 nucleotides are TGCAGTGCTAGAGATGACCACGGGACTGAAGCTTTCTTT. This sequence encodes CSARDDHGTEAFF.

There are a few counts of this clonotype. The chain combines TRBV29-1 with TRBJ2-1; D possibly corresponds to TRBD2 (5 bases). Between the trimmed V and J ends, which lost 6 bases and 3 bases, there was a span of 21 bases. The CDR3 is made up of 16 amino acids. The germline V gene encodes CDR1 SQVTM and CDR2 ANQGSEA. CDR3 bases: TGCAGCGTCTCGACGGGGAGTGGGAGCGGCTACAATGAGCAGTTCTTC. Its translation: CSVSTGSGSGYNEQFF.

The CDR3 is CSVVSSLGGITETQYF. CDR3 DNA sequence: TGCAGCGTTGTAAGCTCGCTCGGGGGGATTACTGAGACCCAGTACTTC. The chain couples TRBV29-1 to TRBJ2-5; 7 nucleotides agree with TRBD2. The CDR3 has 16 amino acids. With 4 bases clipped from V and 5 bases from J, the junction kept 16 bases outside the gene matches. Germline CDR1 reads SQVTM; CDR2 reads ANQGSEA. The full variable domain, with the rest looked up from reference TRBV29-1 and TRBJ2-5, is SAVISQKPSRDICQRGTSLTIQCQVDSQVTMMFWYRQQPGQSLTLIATANQGSEATYESGFVIDKFPISRPNLTFSTLTVSNMSPEDSSIYLCSVVSSLGGITETQYFGPGTRLLVL.

In this sample, this clonotype turned up many times. The V call is TRBV28, the J call TRBJ2-3; no reliable D call. Germline V gene sequence: CDR1 MDHEN, CDR2 SYDVKM. The CDR3 spans 14 residues. Trimming shortened V by 4 bases and J by 1 base, and 9 bases separated the two germline ends. The CDR3 coding sequence is TGTGCCAGCAGTTCACTCGGGCGCACAGATACGCAGTATTTT. Its translation is CASSSLGRTDTQYF.

The genes are TRBV28 and TRBJ2-3, with 11 bases fitting TRBD2. This CDR3 contains 15 residues. J was trimmed by 4 bases and V by 6 bases; bases with no gene match: 6. CDR1 MDHEN and CDR2 SYDVKM come from the germline V gene. CDR3 sequence: CASRIAGGRADTQYF. The CDR3 DNA sequence: TGTGCCAGCAGAATAGCGGGGGGGCGCGCAGATACGCAGTATTTT. Full variable domain (missing parts from reference TRBV28 and TRBJ2-3): DVKVTQSSRYLVKRTGEKVFLECVQDMDHENMFWYRQDPGLGLRLIYFSYDVKMKEKGDIPEGYSVSREKKERFSLILESASTNQTSMYLCASRIAGGRADTQYFGPGTRLTVL.

The chain is built from TRBV28 and TRBJ2-5; D might be TRBD1 or TRBD2, each matching 5 bases. V dropped 7 bases and J dropped 11 bases, with 11 bases sitting between them. Looked up from germline, CDR1 is MDHEN and CDR2 is SYDVKM. The CDR3 runs to 10 residues. The chain's CDR3 is CASNRGRQYF. The CDR3 DNA reads as TGTGCCAGCAACCGGGGCAGACAGTACTTC.

This clonotype turned up a few times. V gene TRBV20-1 combines with J gene TRBJ1-4; the D is unclear. The V end lost 6 bases, the J end lost 8 bases, and 19 bases lay between the germline ends. Germline loops: CDR1 DFQATT, CDR2 SNEGSKA (reference sequence). The CDR3 is 14 residues long. The CDR3 here is CSAPGGKRREKLFF. DNA for the CDR3: TGCAGTGCCCCTGGCGGGAAACGCCGGGAAAAACTGTTTTTT.

This clonotype was observed a few times. A much larger clone differs from this one at a single base, so this may be a read error. No DNA is shown, since the ends of the CDR3 on it are uncertain; the CDR3 is the one TCRdb lists. The CDR3 loop reads CASSLFGQGSYEEYF. J is TRBJ2-5 and V is TRBV27; the table's D call of TRBD1 was not tested on the DNA. The V gene's germline CDR1 is MNHEY and CDR2 SMNVEV (reference sequence). The CDR3 spans 15 amino acids, including both terminal residues.

A note on this clonotype: A much larger clone lies one base from this, so it may be a read error. The chain links TRBV20-1 to TRBJ2-7; 8 bases are shared with TRBD2. The CDR3 runs to 16 residues. Losses at the gene ends were 2 bases for V and 0 bases for J; bases not matched to a gene: 9. Germline V gene lookup returns CDR1 DFQATT and CDR2 SNEGSKA (reference sequence). This chain's CDR3 is CSARFGGGYSSYEQYF. As DNA, the CDR3 is TGCAGTGCTAGATTCGGGGGGGGGTACTCCTCCTACGAGCAGTACTTC.

A word on this clonotype: The missing conserved phenylalanine or tryptophan at the end of this CDR3 makes a read error likely. V gene TRBV6-1 combines with J gene TRBJ2-3, with TRBD2 matching over 8 bases. Germline V lookup: CDR1 MNHNS, CDR2 SASEGT. The length of the CDR3 is 14 residues. With 7 bases clipped from V and 0 bases from J, the junction kept 3 bases outside the gene matches. CDR3 loop: CASTGGSSTDTQYC. The CDR3 coding sequence is TGTGCCAGCACGGGGGGGTCGAGCACAGATACGCAGTATTGT.

The V gene is TRBV19, the J gene TRBJ2-5; TRBD1 matches 8 bases. The germline CDR1 and CDR2 sequences are LNHDA and SQIVND (reference sequence). There are 14 residues in the CDR3. V lost 4 bases and J lost 4; bases outside the gene matches: 5. The CDR3 DNA reads as TGTGCCAGTAGTACCTCCCAGGGGGCAGAGACCCAGTACTTC. Translated, it gives CASSTSQGAETQYF.

This clonotype was recorded at least ten times. V usage is TRBV13 and J usage is TRBJ2-7, with a tentative D call TRBD1 (6 bases). The CDR3 sequence is 15 residues long. The V gene lost 4 bases and the J gene lost 5 bases, with 18 bases spanning the gap. Looked up from germline, CDR1 is PRHDT and CDR2 is FYEKMQ (reference sequence). CDR3 residues: CASSSPVGAVDEQYF. The CDR3, as DNA: TGTGCCAGCAGCTCCCCAGTGGGGGCTGTGGACGAGCAGTACTTC.